The 13 T cell receptor beta chains given below trace back to one sample, sequenced in a study of blood T cell repertoires in COVID-19. The protocol was immunoSEQ multiplex PCR, while the TCRdb copy is restricted to in-frame clones and leaves out a portion. The table includes 350,000 to 450,000 clones, around nine tenths detected once. Sequencing was done on a sample of PBMCs or T cells enriched from blood (not recorded which). These receptors were taken from a woman under 30 who had been exposed to COVID-19.

V usage is TRBV2 and J usage is TRBJ1-5, with a tentative D call TRBD1 (5 bases). Trimming cost V 2 bases and J 2 bases, with 7 bases left between them. The CDR3 covers 14 residues. Looked up from germline, CDR1 is SNHLY and CDR2 is FYNNEI. CDR3 DNA sequence: TGTGCCAGCAGTGAATGGGGGGGCAATCAGCCCCAGCATTTT. This encodes CASSEWGGNQPQHF. The entire variable domain, with the rest obtained from reference TRBV2 and TRBJ1-5, is as follows: EPEVTQTPSHQVTQMGQEVILRCVPISNHLYFYWYRQILGQKVEFLVSFYNNEISEKSEIFDDQFSVERPDGSNFTLKIRSTKLEDSAMYFCASSEWGGNQPQHFGDGTRLSIL.

This clone was picked up a small number of times. The V call is TRBV20-1, the J call TRBJ1-5, with D tentatively TRBD1 (6 bases). With 3 bases removed from V and 0 bases from J, the gap between germline ends came to 12 bases. There are 15 residues in the CDR3. In germline, CDR1 is DFQATT, CDR2 SNEGSKA (reference sequence). In nucleotides, the CDR3 is TGCAGTGCTAGTCGGGACATTCATAGCAATCAGCCCCAGCATTTT. This gives the protein CSASRDIHSNQPQHF.

The CDR3 nucleotides are TGTGCCAGCAGCCCGGCGGGGTACTATGGCTACACCTTC. Encoded protein: CASSPAGYYGYTF. This chain uses TRBV7-9 with TRBJ1-2; D uncertain. There are 13 residues in the CDR3. With 5 bases removed from V and 3 bases from J, the gap between germline ends came to 10 bases. Germline V lookup: CDR1 SEHNR, CDR2 FQNEAQ (reference sequence).

V gene TRBV18 combines with J gene TRBJ1-1, with D perhaps TRBD1 (5 bases). This CDR3 is 14 amino acids long. Trimming took 2 bases from V and 5 from J, leaving 12 bases between them. Germline lookup yields CDR1 KGHSH and CDR2 LQKENI. The CDR3 region is CASSPAGLGTEAFF. DNA for the CDR3: TGTGCCAGCTCACCAGCAGGGCTGGGGACTGAAGCTTTCTTT. The full variable domain, in which reference TRBV18 and TRBJ1-1 provide the parts outside the CDR3, is NAGVMQNPRHLVRRRGQEARLRCSPMKGHSHVYWYRQLPEEGLKFMVYLQKENIIDESGMPKERFSAEFPKEGPSILRIQQVVRGDSAAYFCASSPAGLGTEAFFGQGTRLTVV.

The chain links TRBV28 to TRBJ1-1; 9 positions match TRBD1. The germline V gene has CDR1 MDHEN and CDR2 SYDVKM. The CDR3 loop spans 13 amino acids. The trim removed 6 bases at V and 3 bases at J, leaving 2 bases unmatched. CDR3 amino acids: CASRGTGYTEAFF. CDR3 nucleotide sequence: TGTGCCAGCAGAGGGACAGGGTACACTGAAGCTTTCTTT.

The chain couples TRBV19 to TRBJ2-3, with 8 bases that match TRBD1. The trim removed 7 bases at V and 1 base at J, leaving 1 base unmatched. The CDR3 sequence is 13 residues long. The V gene's germline CDR1 is LNHDA and CDR2 SQIVND (reference sequence). This CDR3 is CASKGQGTDTQYF. CDR3 bases: TGTGCCAGTAAGGGACAGGGCACAGATACGCAGTATTTT.

The chain has TRBV14 and TRBJ2-7; 7 positions agree with TRBD1. There are 15 residues in the CDR3. V trimming: 1 base; J trimming: 0 bases; junction bases outside the gene matches: 3. Per the germline V gene, CDR1 is SGHDN and CDR2 is FVKESK. CDR3 nucleotide sequence: TGTGCCAGCAGCCAAGGACAGGGTGGCTCCTACGAGCAGTACTTC. It translates to CASSQGQGGSYEQYF.

This chain connects TRBV7-9 to TRBJ2-7; the D gene is possibly TRBD2 (5 bases). Trimming took off 2 bases at V and 2 bases at J, with 10 bases between the two ends. The CDR3 spans 14 residues. CDR1 is SEHNR and CDR2 is FQNEAQ in the germline V gene (reference sequence). CDR3 protein: CASSLPRDPYEQYF. The CDR3 DNA reads TGTGCCAGCAGCTTACCGAGGGATCCCTACGAGCAGTACTTC.

The chain joins TRBV6-5 to TRBJ1-1; D gene uncertain. From germline, CDR1 is MNHEY and CDR2 SVGAGI. The CDR3 covers 13 residues. V was clipped by 5 bases and J by 1 base, with 8 bases between them. CDR3: CASSLQWNTEAFF. The CDR3 DNA reads TGTGCCAGCAGTCTACAGTGGAACACTGAAGCTTTCTTT.

This chain joins TRBV2 and TRBJ1-4; 7 bases are shared with TRBD1. The trim removed 3 bases at V and 4 bases at J, leaving 8 bases unmatched. Germline V gene data show CDR1 as SNHLY and CDR2 as FYNNEI. The CDR3 has 16 amino acids. The CDR3 region has the DNA TGTGCCAGCAGTGAGGGCCAGGGGGGAATTAATGAAAAACTGTTTTTT. Its translation is CASSEGQGGINEKLFF. Full variable domain (remainder filled in from reference TRBV2 and TRBJ1-4): EPEVTQTPSHQVTQMGQEVILRCVPISNHLYFYWYRQILGQKVEFLVSFYNNEISEKSEIFDDQFSVERPDGSNFTLKIRSTKLEDSAMYFCASSEGQGGINEKLFFGSGTQLSVL.

J is TRBJ1-3 and V is TRBV2, with D possibly being TRBD1 (5 bases). Trimming shortened V by 8 bases and J by 0 bases, and 8 bases separated the two germline ends. The CDR3 has 13 residues. Germline lookup yields CDR1 SNHLY and CDR2 FYNNEI. The CDR3, as DNA: TGTGCCAGCCAGGGCTCCTCTGGAAACACCATATATTTT. Translation gives CASQGSSGNTIYF.

The V call is TRBV29-1, the J call TRBJ1-1; D is unclear. The CDR3 length is 11 residues. Per germline, CDR1 SQVTM and CDR2 ANQGSEA. The V and J ends lost 3 bases and 8 bases respectively, with 10 bases between them. CDR3 sequence reads: CSVEIYSEAFF. CDR3 DNA sequence: TGCAGCGTTGAGATCTACTCGGAAGCTTTCTTT. Looking up the rest from reference TRBV29-1 and TRBJ1-1 gives the full variable domain: SAVISQKPSRDICQRGTSLTIQCQVDSQVTMMFWYRQQPGQSLTLIATANQGSEATYESGFVIDKFPISRPNLTFSTLTVSNMSPEDSSIYLCSVEIYSEAFFGQGTRLTVV.

This chain connects TRBV6-5 to TRBJ2-7, with D perhaps TRBD2 (6 bases). Deletions cut 6 bases from V and 7 bases from J, with 19 bases between. The CDR3 has 14 amino acids. Per the germline V gene, CDR1 is MNHEY and CDR2 is SVGAGI. The CDR3: CASRRMEGPTEQYF. In nucleotides, the CDR3 is TGTGCCAGCAGGCGAATGGAGGGGCCTACGGAGCAGTACTTC.